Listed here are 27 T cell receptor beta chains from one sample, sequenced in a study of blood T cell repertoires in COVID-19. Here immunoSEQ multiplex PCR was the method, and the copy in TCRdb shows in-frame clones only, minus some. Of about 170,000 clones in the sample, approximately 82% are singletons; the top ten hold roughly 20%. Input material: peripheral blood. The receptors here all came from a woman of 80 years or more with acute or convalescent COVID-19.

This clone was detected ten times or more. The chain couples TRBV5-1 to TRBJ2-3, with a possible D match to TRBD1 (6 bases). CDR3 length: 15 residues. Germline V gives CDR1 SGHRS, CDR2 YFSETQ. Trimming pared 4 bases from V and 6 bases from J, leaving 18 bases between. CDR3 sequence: CASSLVGDTLDTQYF. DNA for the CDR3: TGCGCCAGCAGCCTCGTGGGGGACACACTCGATACGCAGTATTTT.

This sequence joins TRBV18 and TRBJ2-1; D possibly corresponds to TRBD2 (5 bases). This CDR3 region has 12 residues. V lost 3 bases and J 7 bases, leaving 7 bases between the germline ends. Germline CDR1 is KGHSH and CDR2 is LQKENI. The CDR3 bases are TGTGCCAGCTCACCGAGGGCGAATGAGCAGTTCTTC. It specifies CASSPRANEQFF.

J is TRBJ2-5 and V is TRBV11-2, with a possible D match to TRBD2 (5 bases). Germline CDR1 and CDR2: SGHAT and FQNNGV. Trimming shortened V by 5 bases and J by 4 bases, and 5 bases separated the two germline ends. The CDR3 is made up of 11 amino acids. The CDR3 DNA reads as TGTGCCAGCAGCGGGAGAGAGACCCAGTACTTC. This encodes CASSGRETQYF.

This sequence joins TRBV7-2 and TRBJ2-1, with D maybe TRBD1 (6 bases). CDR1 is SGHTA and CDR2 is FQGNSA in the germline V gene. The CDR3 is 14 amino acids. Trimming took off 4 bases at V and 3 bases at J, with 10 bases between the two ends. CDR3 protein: CASSSRDNYNEQFF. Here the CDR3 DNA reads TGTGCCAGCAGCTCCCGGGACAACTACAATGAGCAGTTCTTC.

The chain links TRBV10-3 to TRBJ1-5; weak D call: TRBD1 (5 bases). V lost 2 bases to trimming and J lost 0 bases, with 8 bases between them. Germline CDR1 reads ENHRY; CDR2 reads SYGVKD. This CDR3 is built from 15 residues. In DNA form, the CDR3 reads TGTGCCATCAGTGAGGACAGTTATAGCAATCAGCCCCAGCATTTT. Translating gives CAISEDSYSNQPQHF.

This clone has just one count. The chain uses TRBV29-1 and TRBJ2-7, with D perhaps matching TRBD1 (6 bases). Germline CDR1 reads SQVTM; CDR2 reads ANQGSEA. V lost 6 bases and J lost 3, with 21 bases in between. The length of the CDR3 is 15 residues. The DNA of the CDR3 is TGCAGCGTCCTAGAGGCCGGGACAATCAACTACGAGCAGTACTTC. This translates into CSVLEAGTINYEQYF.

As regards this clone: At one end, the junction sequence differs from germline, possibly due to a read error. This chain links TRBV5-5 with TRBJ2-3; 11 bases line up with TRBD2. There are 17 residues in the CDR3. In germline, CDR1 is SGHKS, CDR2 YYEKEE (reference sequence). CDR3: CASSLGLAGGFTYTQYF. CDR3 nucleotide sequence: TGTGCCAGCAGCTTGGGCCTAGCGGGAGGTTTCACATATACGCAGTATTTT.

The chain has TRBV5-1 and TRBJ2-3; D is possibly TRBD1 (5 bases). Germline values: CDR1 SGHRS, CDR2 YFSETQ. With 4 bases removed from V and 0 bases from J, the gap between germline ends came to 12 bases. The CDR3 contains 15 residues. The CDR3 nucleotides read TGCGCCAGCAGCCAGCAGGGTGGTAGCACAGATACGCAGTATTTT. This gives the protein CASSQQGGSTDTQYF.

The DNA of the CDR3 is TGTGCCAGCAGCCAATATACGGGACTAGCCCACTACGAGCAGTACTTC. It translates to CASSQYTGLAHYEQYF. This chain connects TRBV3-1 (or the pseudogene TRBV3-2) to TRBJ2-7, with 9 bases identical to TRBD2. The J segment lost 3 bases and the V segment lost 2 bases, leaving 8 bases of the junction unmatched. The CDR3 is 16 amino acids. Germline values: CDR1 LGHDT, CDR2 YNNKEL (reference sequence).

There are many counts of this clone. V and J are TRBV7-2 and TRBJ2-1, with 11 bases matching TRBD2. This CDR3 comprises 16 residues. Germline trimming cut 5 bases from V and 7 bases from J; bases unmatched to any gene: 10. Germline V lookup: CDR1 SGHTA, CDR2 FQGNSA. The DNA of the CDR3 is TGTGCCAGCAGCCCGCCTAGCGGGAGGATTTTGAATGAGCAGTTCTTC. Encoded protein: CASSPPSGRILNEQFF.

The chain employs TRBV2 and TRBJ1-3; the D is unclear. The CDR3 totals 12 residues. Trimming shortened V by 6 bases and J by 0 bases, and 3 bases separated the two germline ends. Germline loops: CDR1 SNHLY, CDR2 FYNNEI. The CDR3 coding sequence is TGTGCCAGCAGCTACTCTGGAAACACCATATATTTT. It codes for CASSYSGNTIYF.

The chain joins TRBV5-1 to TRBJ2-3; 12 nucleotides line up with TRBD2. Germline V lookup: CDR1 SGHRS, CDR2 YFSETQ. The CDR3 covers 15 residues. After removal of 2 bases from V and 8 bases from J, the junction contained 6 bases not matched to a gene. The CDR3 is CASSFLAGGPGTQYF. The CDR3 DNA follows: TGCGCCAGCAGCTTCCTAGCGGGAGGGCCGGGTACGCAGTATTTT.

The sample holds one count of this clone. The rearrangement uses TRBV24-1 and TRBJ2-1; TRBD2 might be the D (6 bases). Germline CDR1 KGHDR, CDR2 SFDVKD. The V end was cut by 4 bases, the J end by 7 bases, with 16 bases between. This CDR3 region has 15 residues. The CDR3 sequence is CATSEGERAKNEQFF. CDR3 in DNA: TGTGCCACCAGTGAAGGGGAGCGGGCGAAAAATGAGCAGTTCTTC.

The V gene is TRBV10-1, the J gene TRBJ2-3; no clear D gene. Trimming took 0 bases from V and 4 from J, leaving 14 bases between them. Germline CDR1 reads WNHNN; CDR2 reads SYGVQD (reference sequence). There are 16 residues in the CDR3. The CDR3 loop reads CASSESNRRRPDTQYF. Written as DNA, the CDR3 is TGCGCCAGCAGTGAGTCGAACCGGCGGCGGCCAGATACGCAGTATTTT.

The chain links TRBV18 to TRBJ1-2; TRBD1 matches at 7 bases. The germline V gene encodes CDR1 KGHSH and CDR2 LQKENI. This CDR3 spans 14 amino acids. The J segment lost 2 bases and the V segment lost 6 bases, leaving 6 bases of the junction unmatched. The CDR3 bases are TGTGCCAGCTCCACAGGGGACCAAAACTATGGCTACACCTTC. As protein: CASSTGDQNYGYTF.

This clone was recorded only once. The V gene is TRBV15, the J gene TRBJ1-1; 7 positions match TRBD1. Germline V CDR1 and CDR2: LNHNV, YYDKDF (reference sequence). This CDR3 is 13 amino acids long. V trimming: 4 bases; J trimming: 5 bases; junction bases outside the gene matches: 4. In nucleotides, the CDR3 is TGTGCCACCAGCATACAGGGGCAGACTGAAGCTTTCTTT. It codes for CATSIQGQTEAFF. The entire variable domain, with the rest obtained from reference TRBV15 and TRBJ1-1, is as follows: DAMVIQNPRYQVTQFGKPVTLSCSQTLNHNVMYWYQQKSSQAPKLLFHYYDKDFNNEADTPDNFQSRRPNTSFCFLDIRSPGLGDTAMYLCATSIQGQTEAFFGQGTRLTVV.

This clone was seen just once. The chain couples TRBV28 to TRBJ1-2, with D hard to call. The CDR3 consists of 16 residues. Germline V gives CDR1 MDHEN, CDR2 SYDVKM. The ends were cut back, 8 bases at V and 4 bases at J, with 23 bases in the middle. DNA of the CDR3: TGTGCCAGCCGATCGGTGGTCAATGTACTTTTCTATGGCTACACCTTC. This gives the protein CASRSVVNVLFYGYTF.

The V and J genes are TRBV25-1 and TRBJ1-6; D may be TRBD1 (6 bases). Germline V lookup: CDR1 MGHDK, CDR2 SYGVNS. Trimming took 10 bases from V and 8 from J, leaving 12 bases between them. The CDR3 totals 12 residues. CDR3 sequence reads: CATGGGHSPLHF. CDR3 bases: TGTGCCACAGGCGGGGGGCATTCACCCCTCCACTTT. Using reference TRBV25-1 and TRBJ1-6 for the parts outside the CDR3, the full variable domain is EADIYQTPRYLVIGTGKKITLECSQTMGHDKMYWYQQDPGMELHLIHYSYGVNSTEKGDLSSESTVSRIRTEHFPLTLESARPSHTSQYLCATGGGHSPLHFGNGTRLTVT.

The CDR3 region is CASSPRWGSLNTEAFF. For the CDR3, the DNA is TGTGCCAGCAGCCCCCGGTGGGGCAGCCTGAACACTGAAGCTTTCTTT. J is TRBJ1-1 and V is TRBV11-2; TRBD1 is a possible D gene (5 bases). Per the germline V gene, CDR1 is SGHAT and CDR2 is FQNNGV. Deletions cut 5 bases from V and 0 bases from J, with 16 bases between. CDR3 length: 16 residues.

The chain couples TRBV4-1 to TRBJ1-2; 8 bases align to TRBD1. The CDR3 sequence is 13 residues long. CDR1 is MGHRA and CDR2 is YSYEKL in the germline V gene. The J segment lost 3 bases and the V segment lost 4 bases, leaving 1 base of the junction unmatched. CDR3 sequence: CASSPTGDYGYTF. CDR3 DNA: TGCGCCAGCAGCCCGACAGGGGACTATGGCTACACCTTC.

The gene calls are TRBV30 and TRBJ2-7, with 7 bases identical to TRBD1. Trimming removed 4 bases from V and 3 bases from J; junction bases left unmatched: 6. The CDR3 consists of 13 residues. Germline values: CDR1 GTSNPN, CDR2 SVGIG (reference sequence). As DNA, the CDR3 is TGTGCCTGGACGAGCACAGGGGACTACGAGCAGTACTTC. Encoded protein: CAWTSTGDYEQYF.

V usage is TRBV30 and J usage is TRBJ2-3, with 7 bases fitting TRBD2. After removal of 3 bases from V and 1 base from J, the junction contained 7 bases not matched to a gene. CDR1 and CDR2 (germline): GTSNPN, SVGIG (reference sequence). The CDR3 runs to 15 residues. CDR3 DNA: TGTGCCTGGAGCCCCGGGAGGTACGGCACAGATACGCAGTATTTT. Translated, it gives CAWSPGRYGTDTQYF.

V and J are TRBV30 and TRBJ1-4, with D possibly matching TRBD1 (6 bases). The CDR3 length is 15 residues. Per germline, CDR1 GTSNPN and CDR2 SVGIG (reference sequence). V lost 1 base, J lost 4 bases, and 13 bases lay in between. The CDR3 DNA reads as TGTGCCTGGAGTGGCATGGACAGCGTTAATGAAAAACTGTTTTTT. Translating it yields CAWSGMDSVNEKLFF.

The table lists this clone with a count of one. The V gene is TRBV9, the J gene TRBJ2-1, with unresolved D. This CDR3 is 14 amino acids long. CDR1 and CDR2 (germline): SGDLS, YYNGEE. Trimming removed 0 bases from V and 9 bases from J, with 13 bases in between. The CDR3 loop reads CASSVGSTVSEQFF. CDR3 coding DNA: TGTGCCAGCAGCGTAGGTTCCACAGTTTCTGAGCAGTTCTTC.

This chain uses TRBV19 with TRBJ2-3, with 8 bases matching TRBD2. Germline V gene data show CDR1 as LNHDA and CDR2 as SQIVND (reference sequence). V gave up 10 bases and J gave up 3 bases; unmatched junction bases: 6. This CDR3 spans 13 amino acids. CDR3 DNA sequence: TGTGCCACCGAGGGGACTAGAACAGATACGCAGTATTTT. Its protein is CATEGTRTDTQYF.

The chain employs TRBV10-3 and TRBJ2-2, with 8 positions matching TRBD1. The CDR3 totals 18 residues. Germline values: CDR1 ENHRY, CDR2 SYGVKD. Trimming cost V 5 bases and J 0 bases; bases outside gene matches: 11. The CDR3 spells CAISTGTGPFANTGELFF. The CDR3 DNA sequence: TGTGCCATCAGTACCGGGACAGGCCCCTTCGCGAACACCGGGGAGCTGTTTTTT.

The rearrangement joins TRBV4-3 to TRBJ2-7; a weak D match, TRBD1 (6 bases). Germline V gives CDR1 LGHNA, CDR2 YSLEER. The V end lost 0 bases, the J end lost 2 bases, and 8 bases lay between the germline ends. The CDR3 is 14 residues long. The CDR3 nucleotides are TGCGCCAGCAGCCAAGAACAGGGACCCTACGAGCAGTACTTC. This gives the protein CASSQEQGPYEQYF.